A selection of T cell receptor beta chains follows, all from one sample in a study of beta chain features in type 1 diabetes. The assay was immunoSEQ multiplex PCR, and TCRdb's table has in-frame clones only and misses some. The sample shows around 250,000 clones, around 26% of them seen only once. Material: central memory CD4+ T cells from blood. These receptor sequences come from a man aged 25 to 40 in good health. Both conserved end residues are part of each CDR3. D genes are given only for firm matches. A clone size is listed for some rows: how often the clone was seen (once, few, many), or a class if it is expanded.

TRBV5-5,TRBJ2-3,-,many,CASSLVAGITDTQYF,TGTGCCAGCAGCTTGGTGGCAGGGATCACAGATACGCAGTATTTT
TRBV2,TRBJ2-2,-,few,CASSEKQGHGELFF,TGTGCCAGCAGTGAAAAACAGGGTCACGGGGAGCTGTTTTTT
TRBV29-1,TRBJ1-2,-,-,CTTGANYGYTF,TGCACAACGGGAGCTAACTATGGCTACACCTTC
TRBV5-4,TRBJ2-3,TRBD1,few,CASSLKGGIDTQYF,TGTGCCAGCAGCTTGAAAGGGGGCATAGATACGCAGTATTTT
TRBV28,TRBJ2-5,TRBD1,many,CASSRPPGQGKETQYF,TGTGCCAGCAGTCGTCCCCCGGGACAGGGGAAAGAGACCCAGTACTTC
TRBV7-9,TRBJ2-1,-,-,CASSLGDNKYNEQFF,TGTGCCAGCAGCTTAGGGGACAACAAATACAATGAGCAGTTCTTC
TRBV30,TRBJ1-6,-,few,CAWSAGTADSPLHF,TGTGCCTGGAGCGCCGGGACGGCGGATTCACCCCTCCACTTT
TRBV20-1,TRBJ2-7,-,-,CSARSPYEQYF,TGCAGTGCTAGATCCCCTTACGAGCAGTACTTC
TRBV7-2,TRBJ2-1,-,-,CASSLDYSSYNEQFF,TGTGCCAGCAGCTTGGATTACAGCTCCTACAATGAGCAGTTCTTC
TRBV5-6,TRBJ2-1,-,-,CASSPDLSYNEQFF,TGTGCCAGCAGCCCGGACTTGTCCTACAATGAGCAGTTCTTC
TRBV5-5,TRBJ2-1,-,many,CASRKGIYNEQFF,TGTGCCAGCAGAAAAGGGATTTACAATGAGCAGTTCTTC
TRBV7-2,TRBJ2-1,TRBD1,few,CASSPYGTGGVHEQFF,TGTGCCAGCAGCCCCTACGGGACAGGGGGGGTCCATGAGCAGTTCTTC
TRBV27,TRBJ1-1,TRBD1,few,CASSLETGIGTEAFF,TGTGCCAGCAGTTTAGAGACAGGGATAGGCACTGAAGCTTTCTTT
TRBV6-6,TRBJ1-5,-,-,CASNLQGYQPQHF,TGTGCCAGCAACCTACAGGGCTATCAGCCCCAGCATTTT
TRBV7-8,TRBJ1-1,-,-,CASTPARQGENTEAFF,TGTGCCAGCACCCCCGCGCGTCAGGGAGAGAACACTGAAGCTTTCTTT
TRBV29-1,TRBJ1-4,-,-,CSARANGGEKLFF,TGCAGCGCGCGGGCTAACGGGGGTGAAAAACTGTTTTTT
TRBV20-1,TRBJ1-1,-,few,CSAWPGIEAFF,TGCAGTGCATGGCCAGGGATTGAAGCTTTCTTT
TRBV2,TRBJ2-1,TRBD1,few,CASRRTGLYNEQFF,TGTGCCAGCAGACGGACAGGGCTCTACAATGAGCAGTTCTTC
TRBV5-1,TRBJ2-1,TRBD1,-,CASIPGTGYGEQFF,TGCGCCAGCATACCCGGGACAGGGTACGGTGAGCAGTTCTTC
TRBV9,TRBJ2-1,TRBD1,few,CASSVDRGPNEQFF,TGTGCCAGCAGCGTAGACAGGGGCCCCAATGAGCAGTTCTTC
TRBV29-1,TRBJ2-5,-,-,CSVDLVQETQYF,TGCAGCGTTGACTTGGTTCAAGAGACCCAGTACTTC
TRBV7-9,TRBJ2-3,-,few,CASSWASRNTDTQYF,TGTGCCAGCAGCTGGGCTAGCCGTAACACAGATACGCAGTATTTT
TRBV15,TRBJ2-2,-,few,CATSNPGTGNTGGLFF,TGTGCCACCAGCAACCCCGGGACGGGGAACACCGGGGGGCTGTTTTTT
TRBV29-1,TRBJ1-1,-,few,CSGAGRMNTEAFF,TGCAGCGGGGCGGGACGGATGAACACTGAAGCTTTCTTT
TRBV6-6,TRBJ2-3,-,few,CASSSGTGTNTQYF,TGTGCCAGCAGTTCCGGGACTGGGACAAATACGCAGTATTTT
TRBV6-5,TRBJ2-2,-,few,CASSYRGPPEELFF,TGTGCCAGCAGTTATCGGGGGCCCCCGGAGGAGCTGTTTTTT
TRBV11-2,TRBJ2-1,TRBD1,-,CASSLPRTGGYNEQFF,TGTGCCAGCAGCTTACCCCGGACAGGGGGCTACAATGAGCAGTTCTTC
TRBV4-3,TRBJ2-3,TRBD2,few,CASSQGYPGGPSTDTQYF,TGCGCCAGCAGCCAAGGCTATCCGGGAGGGCCTAGCACAGATACGCAGTATTTT
TRBV2,TRBJ2-3,TRBD1,-,CASSRDRGKTDTQYF,TGTGCCAGCAGCCGAGACAGGGGAAAGACAGATACGCAGTATTTT
TRBV2,TRBJ2-3,TRBD2,few,CASSRGTSPSTDTQYF,TGTGCCAGCAGTCGGGGGACTAGCCCTAGCACAGATACGCAGTATTTT
TRBV18,TRBJ1-4,-,few,CASSPAPNEKLFF,TGTGCCAGCTCACCGGCCCCAAATGAAAAACTGTTTTTT
TRBV5-4,TRBJ2-1,-,few,CASSSNNEQFF,TGTGCCAGCAGCTCTAACAATGAGCAGTTCTTC
TRBV7-6,TRBJ2-1,-,-,CASGNGGVDSEQFF,TGTGCCAGCGGGAACGGGGGAGTCGACTCTGAGCAGTTCTTC
TRBV2,TRBJ2-3,TRBD1,-,CASSGTGGLGTQYF,TGTGCCAGCAGTGGGACAGGGGGCCTGGGTACGCAGTATTTT
TRBV4-3,TRBJ2-3,-,many,CASSQDLGGAADTQYF,TGCGCCAGCAGCCAAGATCTTGGAGGGGCGGCAGATACGCAGTATTTT